This T cell receptor (beta chain) was documented in a study of cytomegalovirus exposure and HLA in healthy donors. Regarding the study as a whole: The investigators catalogued about 170 TCR beta chains as cytomegalovirus-associated. Researchers reported from a later analysis that most CMV-associated TCR beta chains appeared HLA-restricted.

With respect to this clone: The antigen remains unidentified.

V lost 6 bases and J lost 11; bases outside the gene matches: 11. CDR1 is LNHDA and CDR2 is SQIVND in the germline V gene (reference sequence). The CDR3 has 13 residues. In the PCR, 60 Vbeta and 13 Jbeta primers were used. TCRdb's copy holds only in-frame clones and misses some; the assay was immunoSEQ multiplex PCR. Of approximately 160,000 clones in the sample, roughly 76% were seen once. V usage is TRBV19 and J usage is TRBJ1-2, with 8 bases fitting TRBD1. The sample was PBMCs. The clonotype originates from a human donor in good health. Here the CDR3 DNA reads TGTGCCAGTAGCCTGACAGGGGTCTGGTTTTACACCTTC. This encodes CASSLTGVWFYTF. Supplemented by reference TRBV19 and TRBJ1-2, the full variable domain reads DGGITQSPKYLFRKEGQNVTLSCEQNLNHDAMYWYRQDPGQGLRLIYYSQIVNDFQKGDIAEGYSVSREKKESFPLTVTSAQKNPTAFYLCASSLTGVWFYTFGSGTRLTVV.